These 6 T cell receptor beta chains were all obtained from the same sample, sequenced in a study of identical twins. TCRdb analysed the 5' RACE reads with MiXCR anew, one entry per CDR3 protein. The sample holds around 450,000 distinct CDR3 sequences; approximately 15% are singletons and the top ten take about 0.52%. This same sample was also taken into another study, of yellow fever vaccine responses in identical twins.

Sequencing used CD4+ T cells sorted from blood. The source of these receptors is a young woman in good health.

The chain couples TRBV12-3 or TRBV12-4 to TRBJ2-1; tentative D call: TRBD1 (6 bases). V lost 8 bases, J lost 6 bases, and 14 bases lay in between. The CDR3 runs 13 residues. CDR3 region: CASGGGRGNEQFF. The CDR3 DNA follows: TGTGCCAGCGGTGGGGGCAGGGGCAATGAGCAGTTCTTC.

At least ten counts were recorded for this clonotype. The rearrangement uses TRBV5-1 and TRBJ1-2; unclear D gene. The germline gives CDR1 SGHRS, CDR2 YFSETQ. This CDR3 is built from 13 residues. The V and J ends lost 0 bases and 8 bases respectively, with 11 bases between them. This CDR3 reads CASSLDGVGGYTF. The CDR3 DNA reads TGCGCCAGCAGCTTGGATGGGGTGGGAGGCTACACCTTC.

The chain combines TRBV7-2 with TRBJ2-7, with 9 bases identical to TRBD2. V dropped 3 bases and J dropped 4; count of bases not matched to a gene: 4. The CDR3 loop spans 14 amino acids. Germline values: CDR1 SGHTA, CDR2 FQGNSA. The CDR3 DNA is TGTGCCAGCAGCTTTATAGCGGGGGAGTACGAGCAGTACTTC. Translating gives CASSFIAGEYEQYF.

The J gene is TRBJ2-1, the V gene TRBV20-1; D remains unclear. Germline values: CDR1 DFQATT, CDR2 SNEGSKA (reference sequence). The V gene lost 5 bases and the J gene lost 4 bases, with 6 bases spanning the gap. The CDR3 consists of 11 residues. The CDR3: CSASVYNEQFF. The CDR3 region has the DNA TGCAGTGCTTCCGTTTACAATGAGCAGTTCTTC.

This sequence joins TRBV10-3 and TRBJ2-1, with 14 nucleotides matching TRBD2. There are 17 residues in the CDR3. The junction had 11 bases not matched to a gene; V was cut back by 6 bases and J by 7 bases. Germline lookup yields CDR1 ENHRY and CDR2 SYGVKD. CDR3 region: CAIRGTSGSNVRNEQFF. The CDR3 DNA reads TGTGCCATCAGGGGGACTAGCGGGAGCAATGTGAGGAATGAGCAGTTCTTC.

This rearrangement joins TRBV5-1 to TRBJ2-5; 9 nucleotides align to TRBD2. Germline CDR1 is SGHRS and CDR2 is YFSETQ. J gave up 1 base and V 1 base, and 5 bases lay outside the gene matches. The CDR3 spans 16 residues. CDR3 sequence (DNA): TGCGCCAGCAGCTTGAGTCTAGCGGGAACCCAAGAGACCCAGTACTTC. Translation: CASSLSLAGTQETQYF.